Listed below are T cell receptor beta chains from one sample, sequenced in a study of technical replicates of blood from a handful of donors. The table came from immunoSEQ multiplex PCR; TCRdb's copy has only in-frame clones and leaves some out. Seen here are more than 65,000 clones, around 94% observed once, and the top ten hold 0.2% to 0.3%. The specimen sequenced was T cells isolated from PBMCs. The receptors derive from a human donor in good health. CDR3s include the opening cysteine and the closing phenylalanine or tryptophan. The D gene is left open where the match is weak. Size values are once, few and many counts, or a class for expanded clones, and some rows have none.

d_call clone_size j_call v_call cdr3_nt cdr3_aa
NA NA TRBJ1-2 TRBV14 TGTGCCAGCAGCCAAGCTGGCAAATCTGGCTATGGCTACACCTTC CASSQAGKSGYGYTF
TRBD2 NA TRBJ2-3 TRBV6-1 TGTGCCAGCAGTGAACCCGGACTAGCGGGGGGGCGAGATACGCAGTATTTT CASSEPGLAGGRDTQYF
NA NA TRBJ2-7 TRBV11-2 TGTGCCAGCAGCTATTCAGGGAATTCCTACGAGCAGTACTTC CASSYSGNSYEQYF
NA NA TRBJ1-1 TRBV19 TGTGCCAGTAGTATATGGGGCCGAGGCACTGAAGCTTTCTTT CASSIWGRGTEAFF
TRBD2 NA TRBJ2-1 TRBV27 TGTGCCAGCAATGACTTAGCGGGAGGGGACAATGAGCAGTTCTTC CASNDLAGGDNEQFF
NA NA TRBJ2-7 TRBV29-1 TGCAGCGTTACCTGGGCAGGGGCCTACGAGCAGTACTTC CSVTWAGAYEQYF
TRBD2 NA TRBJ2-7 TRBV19 TGTGCCAGTAGCACCTCGGGGGGATTTAGGTACGAGCAGTACTTC CASSTSGGFRYEQYF
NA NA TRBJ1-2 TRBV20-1 TGCAGTGCTAAGGACAGCTATGGCTACACCTTC CSAKDSYGYTF
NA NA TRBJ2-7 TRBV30 TGTGCCTGGAACGGAGGCCGGCGCTCCTCCTACGAGCAGTACTTC CAWNGGRRSSYEQYF
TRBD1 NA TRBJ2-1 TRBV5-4 TGTGCCAGCAGCCGCGGACAGGGGCCCCCGGGCTCCTACAATGAGCAGTTCTTC CASSRGQGPPGSYNEQFF
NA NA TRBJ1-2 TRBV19 TGTGCCAGTAGGATCGGACAGGGCTACACCTTC CASRIGQGYTF
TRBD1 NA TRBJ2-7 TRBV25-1 TGTGCCAGCGGGGAGCCGGGACAGGGATCCTACGAGCAGTACTTC CASGEPGQGSYEQYF
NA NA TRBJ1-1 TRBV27 TGTGCCAGCAGTTTATTCAGGGGCGGAACTGAAGCTTTCTTT CASSLFRGGTEAFF
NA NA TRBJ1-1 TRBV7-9 TGTGCCAGCAGCTTAGGAACGCTCATCGGTAACCTTATGAACACTGAAGCTTTCTTT CASSLGTLIGNLMNTEAFF
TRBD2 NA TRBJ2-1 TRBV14 TGTGCCAGCAGCCATCCGGGCGGGAGGAGGGTTAACTACAATGAGCAGTTCTTC CASSHPGGRRVNYNEQFF
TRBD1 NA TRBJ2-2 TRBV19 TGTGCCACCGACAGGGGAACCGGGGAGCTGTTTTTT CATDRGTGELFF
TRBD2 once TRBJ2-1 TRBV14 TGTGCCAGCAGCCCCCAACCGGGACTAGGGGTCTTTGAGCAGTTCTTC CASSPQPGLGVFEQFF
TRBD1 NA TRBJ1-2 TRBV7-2 TGTGCCAGCAGCTTAGCGGCGGGACAGCAACTGATATCCTATGGCTACACCTTC CASSLAAGQQLISYGYTF
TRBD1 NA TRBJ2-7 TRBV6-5 TGTGCCAGTCGACAGGGGGCACAGGAGCAGTACTTC CASRQGAQEQYF
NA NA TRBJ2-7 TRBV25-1 TGTGCCAGCAGTGATCAGATCTACGAGCAGTACTTC CASSDQIYEQYF
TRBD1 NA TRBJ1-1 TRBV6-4 TGTGCCAGCAGGCGGGACAGATTGAACACTGAAGCTTTCTTT CASRRDRLNTEAFF
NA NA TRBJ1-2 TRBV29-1 TGCAGCGTTGAAGAGGGAGTTTATGGCTACACCTTC CSVEEGVYGYTF
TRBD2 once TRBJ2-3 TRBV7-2 TGTGCCAGCAGCCCGACGACTAGCGGGGGACTAAGCGATACGCAGTATTTT CASSPTTSGGLSDTQYF
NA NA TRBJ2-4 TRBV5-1 TGCGCCAGCAGGCTTGGCGGGGCGGAAAACATTCAGTACTTC CASRLGGAENIQYF
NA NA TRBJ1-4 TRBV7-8 TGTGCCAGCAGCACACTGACAGGCCGAAAACTGTTTTTT CASSTLTGRKLFF
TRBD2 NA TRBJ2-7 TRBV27 TGTGCCAGCAGTTTATACGCTAGCGGGAGGGCCGGGTACGAGCAGTACTTC CASSLYASGRAGYEQYF
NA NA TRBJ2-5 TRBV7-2 TGTGCCAGCAGTTTGCTGCGGGAATCCGAGACCCAGTACTTC CASSLLRESETQYF
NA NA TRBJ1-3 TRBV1 TGCACCAGCAGCCAGGAACCTGCAGGGGGTTTT CTSSQEPAGGF